This entry concerns a single T cell receptor beta chain. Its antigen is currently not known. Qualities for individual bases were not recorded, and no much larger clone is one base off. This sample was included in a study of OX40 agonist ivuxolimab in advanced cancers. For context, the study as a whole: Ivuxolimab, which targeted the costimulatory receptor OX40 (CD134), was an agonistic, fully human IgG2 monoclonal antibody. Intravenous ivuxolimab was administered to patients every 2 weeks at six dose levels: 0.01, 0.1, 0.3, 1.5, 3 and 10 mg/kg. Of the approximately 50 patients in dose escalation, some 19 had hepatocellular carcinoma, some 15 had melanoma, 9 had renal cell carcinoma and 9 had head and neck cancer. In the dose-escalation cohort, approximately 82% of patients were male, and the mean age was around 60 years, with a range of 23 to 79. Prior anti-PD-1, anti-PD-L1 or anti-CTLA-4 therapy was permitted, and about two fifths of dose-escalation patients had received checkpoint inhibitors. Partial responses were achieved by three dose-escalation patients, of whom one had hepatocellular carcinoma and two had cutaneous melanoma. The point of sequencing TCRbeta in the periphery was to test whether ivuxolimab changed TCR sequence diversity and drove clonal T-cell expansion. The paper reports the monotherapy dose-escalation portion (N ≈ 50 patients) of the phase I ivuxolimab trial.

The trial excluded patients who had a history of autoimmune disease or who were on systemic immunosuppression. Peripheral blood for TCR sequencing was collected from all dose cohorts at baseline, on cycle 4 day 1, and on cycle 7 day 1. The samples were taken from a phase I, first-in-human, multicenter, open-label dose-escalation trial of ivuxolimab. Adults with locally advanced or metastatic melanoma, renal cell, hepatocellular, or head and neck squamous cell carcinoma were enrolled in the trial. CD4+ and CD8+ T cells were sorted separately from peripheral blood before TCR sequencing. Genomic DNA was extracted from sorted cells for sequencing of the TCRbeta CDR3 region. The immunoSEQ Assay was used to sequence the TCRbeta CDR3 regions. The table comes from immuneACCESS by way of TCRdb, which keeps in-frame sequences with V and J called. Part of the clones is missing from these tables; in studies checked, under half for an unresolved V gene and the rest for unknown reasons. The sample table contains tens of thousands of clones; only one count was recorded for roughly three quarters of them. The ten largest clones capture 7.3% of the sample.

What the study reported, not specific to this receptor: Low levels of normalized T-cell clonal expansion were also seen in some nonresponding patients. At doses from 0.1 to 3.0 mg/kg, clonal expansion was seen in both CD4+ and CD8+ blood T cells between baseline and week 6. In partial responders in the 0.1-3.0 mg/kg groups, normalized peripheral clonal expansion was found to be among the lowest, especially among CD8+ T cells. After ivuxolimab, more expanded clones were found on average in CD8+ T cells than in CD4+ T cells. The antigen specificity of the peripheral T cells that underwent clonal expansion was not determined.

CDR1 and CDR2, looked up from the germline V gene, are MNHNS and SASEGT. Trimming takes 8 bases off V and 8 bases off J; junction bases not matched to a gene: 13. From its cysteine to its phenylalanine, the CDR3 spans 15 amino acids. CDR3 DNA only is kept here, 45 bases in frame from base 1. This clonotype was sampled from an adult with an advanced solid tumor such as melanoma, head and neck, liver or kidney cancer. The sample was CD4+ or CD8+ T cells sorted from blood, taken in a trial of the OX40 agonist ivuxolimab. The chain was built from TRBV6-1 and TRBJ2-1, with TRBD2 identical over 9 junction bases. The CDR3 amino acid sequence is: CASLRRLAGFYEQFF. The nucleotide sequence is TGTGCCAGCCTGAGGCGGCTAGCGGGGTTCTATGAGCAGTTCTTC.